The present entry profiles one T cell receptor beta chain with its context. Per the original methods: Counts of nucleated cells, estimated from reference gene primer amplification, were obtained. Some clones are missing from TCRdb's copy, which holds only in-frame ones; the method was immunoSEQ multiplex PCR. The DNA gave D and trimming, while V, J and clone size come from that table. The repertoire holds 100,000 to 150,000 clones, around 86% seen once, with approximately 6.6% in the top ten. This entry belongs to a study of blood T cell repertoires in COVID-19. Turning to the study itself: Samples came from the United States, Italy and Spain, spanning acute and convalescent COVID-19. The cDNA or gDNA used as material had been derived from T cells, B-cell-depleted T cells, or PBMCs.

CDR3 size: 17 residues. V lost 2 bases to trimming and J lost 5 bases; unmatched junction nucleotides: 11. From germline, CDR1 is KGHDR and CDR2 SFDVKD. This chain uses TRBV24-1 with TRBJ1-1, with 9 positions matching TRBD1. This sequence was found in an older man with active or convalescent COVID-19. The sample consisted of peripheral blood. This CDR3 is CATSDSGTGRRRTEAFF. Written as DNA, the CDR3 is TGTGCCACCAGTGATTCGGGGACAGGGCGTCGTCGGACTGAAGCTTTCTTT.